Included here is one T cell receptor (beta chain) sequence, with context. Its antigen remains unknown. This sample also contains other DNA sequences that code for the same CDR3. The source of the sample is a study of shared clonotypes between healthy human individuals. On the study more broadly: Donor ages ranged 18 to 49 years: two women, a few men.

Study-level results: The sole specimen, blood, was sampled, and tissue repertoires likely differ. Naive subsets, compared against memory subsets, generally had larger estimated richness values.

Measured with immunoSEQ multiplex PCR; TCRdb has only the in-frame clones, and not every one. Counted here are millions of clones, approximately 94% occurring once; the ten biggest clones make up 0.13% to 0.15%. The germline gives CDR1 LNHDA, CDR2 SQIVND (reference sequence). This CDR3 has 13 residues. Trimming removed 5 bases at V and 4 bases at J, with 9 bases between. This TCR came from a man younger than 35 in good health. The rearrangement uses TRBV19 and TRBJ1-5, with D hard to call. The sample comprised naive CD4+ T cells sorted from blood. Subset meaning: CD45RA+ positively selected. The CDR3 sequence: CASSPTGNQPQHF. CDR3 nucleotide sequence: TGTGCCAGTAGTCCGACGGGTAATCAGCCCCAGCATTTT.